Presented here are 26 T cell receptor beta chains from one specimen sequenced in a study of blood T cell repertoires in COVID-19. Produced via immunoSEQ multiplex PCR; TCRdb's table is partial and in-frame only. The table includes about 350,000 clones, about nine tenths detected once. Sequencing was done on a sample of PBMCs or T cells enriched from blood (not recorded which). The receptors were sampled from a woman in her twenties or thirties who had been exposed to COVID-19.

This clone was recorded only once. The V gene is TRBV6-5, the J gene TRBJ2-2; 7 bases are shared with TRBD1. Germline CDR1 reads MNHEY; CDR2 reads SVGAGI. The J segment lost 6 bases and the V segment lost 9 bases, leaving 7 bases of the junction unmatched. This CDR3 spans 13 amino acids. CDR3 bases: TGTGCCAGAGGGGGCGAGGGGGCCGGGGAGCTGTTTTTT. Its translation: CARGGEGAGELFF.

As regards this clone: The same CDR3 can be traced to other DNA sequences in this sample. The chain combines TRBV3-1 (or the pseudogene TRBV3-2) with TRBJ2-2; no definite D call. The CDR3 runs to 13 residues. Germline assignment: CDR1 LGHDT and CDR2 YNNKEL (reference sequence). The V end was cut by 3 bases, the J end by 5 bases, with 7 bases between. The CDR3 spells CASSQVVTGELFF. The DNA of the CDR3 is TGTGCCAGCAGCCAGGTAGTGACCGGGGAGCTGTTTTTT.

The chain is built from TRBV28 and TRBJ1-3, with unresolved D. Looked up from germline, CDR1 is MDHEN and CDR2 is SYDVKM. CDR3 length: 17 residues. Trimming shortened V by 0 bases and J by 0 bases, and 12 bases separated the two germline ends. The CDR3 sequence: CASSLWAGGHSGNTIYF. The CDR3 DNA reads TGTGCCAGCAGTTTATGGGCGGGCGGCCACTCTGGAAACACCATATATTTT. Looking up the rest from reference TRBV28 and TRBJ1-3 gives the full variable domain: DVKVTQSSRYLVKRTGEKVFLECVQDMDHENMFWYRQDPGLGLRLIYFSYDVKMKEKGDIPEGYSVSREKKERFSLILESASTNQTSMYLCASSLWAGGHSGNTIYFGEGSWLTVV.

The V gene is TRBV19, the J gene TRBJ2-7, with D perhaps TRBD2 (6 bases). V lost 5 bases and J lost 0, with 11 bases in between. The CDR3 spans 14 residues. Germline V gene data show CDR1 as LNHDA and CDR2 as SQIVND (reference sequence). CDR3 sequence: CASSASGSSYEQYF. The CDR3 nucleotides read TGTGCCAGTAGTGCCTCCGGGAGCTCCTACGAGCAGTACTTC. The whole variable domain, filled in from reference TRBV19 and TRBJ2-7, reads DGGITQSPKYLFRKEGQNVTLSCEQNLNHDAMYWYRQDPGQGLRLIYYSQIVNDFQKGDIAEGYSVSREKKESFPLTVTSAQKNPTAFYLCASSASGSSYEQYFGPGTRLTVT.

CDR3 sequence: CASSGSGANRNEQFF. DNA of the CDR3: TGTGCCAGCAGCGGCAGCGGGGCAAACAGGAATGAGCAGTTCTTC. The chain couples TRBV2 to TRBJ2-1, with 7 nucleotides matching TRBD2. The CDR3 consists of 15 residues. V was pared by 6 bases and J by 7 bases, with 12 bases of the junction left unmatched. Germline CDR1 is SNHLY and CDR2 is FYNNEI.

V usage is TRBV9 and J usage is TRBJ1-2, with 9 bases matching TRBD1. Looked up from germline, CDR1 is SGDLS and CDR2 is YYNGEE. V trimming: 3 bases; J trimming: 0 bases; junction bases outside the gene matches: 9. The CDR3 is 17 amino acids. The chain's CDR3 is CASSEGDRENSNYGYTF. The CDR3, as DNA: TGTGCCAGCAGCGAGGGGGACAGGGAAAATTCTAACTATGGCTACACCTTC.

The chain joins TRBV28 to TRBJ2-3; 8 positions agree with TRBD1. The CDR3 consists of 16 residues. The trim removed 5 bases at V and 2 bases at J, leaving 9 bases unmatched. Germline V gives CDR1 MDHEN, CDR2 SYDVKM. In DNA, the CDR3 is TGTGCCAGCAGTCCCTTAGGGACAGGACCCACAGATACGCAGTATTTT. Translated: CASSPLGTGPTDTQYF.

The rearrangement uses TRBV10-2 and TRBJ2-7; D is unclear. Per germline, CDR1 WSHSY and CDR2 SAAADI. Deletions cut 2 bases from V and 9 bases from J, with 11 bases between. The CDR3 is 12 amino acids. The CDR3 nucleotides read TGCGCCAGCAGTGAGGCCAGACTGGGGCAGTACTTC. Amino acid sequence: CASSEARLGQYF.

This chain links TRBV2 with TRBJ1-4; D unclear. The CDR3 is 14 amino acids. Germline CDR1 and CDR2: SNHLY and FYNNEI. Trimming removed 5 bases from V and 8 bases from J, with 15 bases in between. The CDR3 region is CASSREGRSEKLFF. DNA of the CDR3: TGTGCCAGCAGTCGGGAAGGCCGAAGCGAAAAACTGTTTTTT.

This chain uses TRBV9 with TRBJ2-2; weak D call: TRBD1 (6 bases). Germline CDR1 is SGDLS and CDR2 is YYNGEE. The ends were cut back, 3 bases at V and 0 bases at J, with 12 bases in the middle. The CDR3 is made up of 16 amino acids. This CDR3 is CASSAQGPANTGELFF. CDR3 coding DNA: TGTGCCAGCAGCGCTCAGGGGCCCGCGAACACCGGGGAGCTGTTTTTT.

The V gene is TRBV6-5, the J gene TRBJ2-1; D is perhaps TRBD2 (6 bases). The CDR3 consists of 14 residues. Trimming took 6 bases from V and 5 from J, leaving 14 bases between them. Germline values: CDR1 MNHEY, CDR2 SVGAGI. The CDR3 loop reads CASSEILAHNEQFF. CDR3 coding DNA: TGTGCCAGCAGCGAGATACTAGCCCACAATGAGCAGTTCTTC.

The V and J genes are TRBV6-5 and TRBJ2-7; D might be TRBD2 (6 bases). From germline, CDR1 is MNHEY and CDR2 SVGAGI. CDR3 length: 13 amino acids. V lost 11 bases, J lost 2 bases, and 16 bases lay in between. The CDR3 region has the DNA TGTGCCGCCTGGCGGGAATTCGCCTACGAGCAGTACTTC. This encodes CAAWREFAYEQYF.

This clone was detected once. The genes are TRBV28 and TRBJ2-1; D remains ambiguous. This CDR3 comprises 14 residues. Germline V lookup: CDR1 MDHEN, CDR2 SYDVKM. Trimming left V 5 bases short and J 1 base short, with 9 bases between. In nucleotides, the CDR3 is TGTGCCAGCAGTCCGCGCCGATCCTACAATGAGCAGTTCTTC. Its translation: CASSPRRSYNEQFF.

The genes are TRBV10-1 and TRBJ2-7; 10 positions match TRBD1. CDR3 size: 16 residues. Germline V gene sequence: CDR1 WNHNN, CDR2 SYGVQD (reference sequence). The V gene end was trimmed by 3 bases and the J gene end by 2 bases; junction bases not matched to a gene: 7. Here the CDR3 DNA reads TGCGCCAGCAGTGAAATCGGGACAGGGGAGCCCTACGAGCAGTACTTC. Translated: CASSEIGTGEPYEQYF.

The genes are TRBV4-1 and TRBJ2-7, with TRBD1 identical over 8 bases. V lost 1 base to trimming and J lost 2 bases; unmatched junction nucleotides: 7. Germline V gene sequence: CDR1 MGHRA, CDR2 YSYEKL. This CDR3 has 16 residues. In nucleotides, the CDR3 is TGCGCCAGCAGCCAAGGACCGGACAGGGCCACCTACGAGCAGTACTTC. It codes for CASSQGPDRATYEQYF.

This chain uses TRBV7-2 with TRBJ1-5; maybe TRBD1 (6 bases). V lost 5 bases, J lost 6 bases, and 14 bases lay in between. Germline assignment: CDR1 SGHTA and CDR2 FQGNSA. The CDR3 spans 14 residues. The CDR3 DNA follows: TGTGCCAGCAGCCCGACCCAGGGGTTTCAGCCCCAGCATTTT. Translating it yields CASSPTQGFQPQHF.

This chain connects TRBV18 to TRBJ1-5, with 8 bases identical to TRBD1. CDR1 and CDR2 (germline): KGHSH, LQKENI. CDR3 length equals 16 residues. Germline trimming cut 3 bases from V and 3 bases from J; bases unmatched to any gene: 7. In nucleotides, the CDR3 is TGTGCCAGCTCACCTCAGACAGGGGCGAACAATCAGCCCCAGCATTTT. Protein: CASSPQTGANNQPQHF.

The chain has TRBV7-6 and TRBJ2-7; 8 bases align to TRBD1. CDR1 is SGHVS and CDR2 is FNYEAQ in the germline V gene. Unmatched junction bases numbered 6, after V lost 5 bases and J lost 3 bases. This CDR3 has 14 amino acids. CDR3 sequence reads: CASSPPTGVYEQYF. The CDR3 nucleotides are TGTGCCAGCAGCCCTCCGACAGGGGTCTACGAGCAGTACTTC.

The chain combines TRBV16 with TRBJ2-1; 11 bases match TRBD2. J gave up 5 bases and V 0 bases, and 0 bases lay outside the gene matches. The CDR3 is made up of 15 amino acids. Germline V lookup: CDR1 KGHSY, CDR2 FQNENV. The CDR3 nucleotides are TGTGCCAGCAGCCAATCGGGACTAGCGGACAATGAGCAGTTCTTC. Translated, it gives CASSQSGLADNEQFF.

The J gene is TRBJ1-2, the V gene TRBV6-1; the D gene is possibly TRBD1 (5 bases). Germline CDR1 reads MNHNS; CDR2 reads SASEGT. This CDR3 contains 16 residues. V was cut by 2 bases and J by 1 base, with 14 bases left in between. The CDR3 nucleotides read TGTGCCAGCAGTGAATTGGGAAGGACAATTAACTATGGCTACACCTTC. Amino acid sequence: CASSELGRTINYGYTF.

CDR3 residues: CASSPNTGLGGYTF. CDR3 coding DNA: TGTGCCAGCAGCCCAAATACAGGGTTAGGCGGCTACACCTTC. This chain connects TRBV3-1 (or the pseudogene TRBV3-2) to TRBJ1-2; D is possibly TRBD1 (6 bases). The CDR3 totals 14 residues. The V gene's germline CDR1 is LGHDT and CDR2 YNNKEL (reference sequence). The V end lost 4 bases, the J end lost 8 bases, and 17 bases lay between the germline ends.

The gene calls are TRBV5-1 and TRBJ2-3; D is unclear. Germline CDR1 is SGHRS and CDR2 is YFSETQ. The CDR3 covers 16 residues. V was shortened by 0 bases and J by 1 base, with 12 bases between the two germline ends. CDR3 sequence: CASSLAADLGTDTQYF. The CDR3 nucleotides are TGCGCCAGCAGCTTGGCCGCCGACCTAGGCACAGATACGCAGTATTTT.

Turning to this clone: The junction and the germline gene differ at one end; a read error may be behind it. The gene calls are TRBV3-1 (or the pseudogene TRBV3-2) and TRBJ1-3, with D possibly being TRBD1 (5 bases). This CDR3 is 16 amino acids long. Germline-derived CDR1 and CDR2 are LGHDT and YNNKEL (reference sequence). CDR3 in DNA: TGTGCCAGCAGCCAATCCCCCTGGGGCCCTGGCAACACCATATATTTT. Its protein product is CASSQSPWGPGNTIYF.

J is TRBJ2-1 and V is TRBV19, with a weak D call TRBD2 (5 bases). Germline V CDR1 and CDR2: LNHDA, SQIVND (reference sequence). Trimming removed 3 bases from V and 5 bases from J, with 17 bases in between. CDR3 length: 16 residues. The CDR3 reads CASSILIGDWHNEQFF. The DNA of the CDR3 is TGTGCCAGTAGTATCCTCATCGGGGATTGGCACAATGAGCAGTTCTTC.

The gene calls are TRBV6-7 and TRBJ1-3; D might be TRBD1 (6 bases). TRBV6-7 is an ORF, with its function uncertain. CDR3 length: 17 amino acids. Trimming left V 0 bases short and J 0 bases short, with 12 bases between. CDR3 sequence reads: CASSYSIKGHSGNTIYF. The CDR3 DNA reads as TGTGCCAGCAGTTACTCAATTAAGGGACACTCTGGAAACACCATATATTTT.

This chain links TRBV9 with TRBJ1-2; no definite D call. The CDR3 totals 15 residues. Trimming removed 3 bases from V and 1 base from J, with 13 bases in between. Germline CDR1 reads SGDLS; CDR2 reads YYNGEE. This CDR3 reads CASSGHGNLNYGYTF. The CDR3 DNA reads TGTGCCAGCAGCGGGCACGGGAACCTTAACTATGGCTACACCTTC.